A selection of T cell receptor beta chains follows, all from one sample in a study of cytomegalovirus exposure and HLA in healthy donors. Measured with immunoSEQ multiplex PCR; TCRdb has only the in-frame clones, and not every one. The sample shows some 160,000 clones, around three quarters of them seen only once. Sequenced material: PBMCs. Receptors originate from a woman aged 40 to 49 in good health and CMV-seronegative. The CDR3 runs from the conserved cysteine through the conserved F or W. D genes are given only for firm matches. The listing skips clone size in some rows; elsewhere it reads once, few, many or a size class.

>TRBD2|.|TRBV10-3|TRBJ2-1
CAISAPKAGGPNEQFF
TGTGCCATCAGTGCCCCGAAGGCGGGGGGGCCCAATGAGCAGTTCTTC
>.|.|TRBV5-1|TRBJ1-6
CASSLAGFIEGSYNSPLHF
TGCGCCAGCAGCTTGGCCGGCTTCATCGAGGGCTCCTATAATTCACCCCTCCACTTT
>.|.|TRBV6-5|TRBJ1-6
CASTSGTYNSPLHF
TGTGCCAGCACCTCCGGGACCTATAATTCACCCCTCCACTTT
>.|large|TRBV6-4|TRBJ2-6
CASSPEDSGANVLTF
TGTGCCAGCAGTCCGGAGGACTCTGGGGCCAACGTCCTGACTTTC
>.|.|TRBV18|TRBJ1-5
CASSPIVSNQPQHF
TGTGCCAGCTCACCAATCGTTAGCAATCAGCCCCAGCATTTT
>.|.|TRBV6-6|TRBJ2-3
CASSYLDSSTDTQYF
TGTGCCAGCAGTTACTTAGATTCTAGCACAGATACGCAGTATTTT
>TRBD2|few|TRBV27|TRBJ2-1
CASSLRGLDNEQFF
TGTGCCAGCAGTTTACGAGGACTAGACAATGAGCAGTTCTTC
>.|.|TRBV4-1|TRBJ2-1
CASSRAQLNNEQFF
TGCGCCAGCAGCCGGGCCCAATTAAACAATGAGCAGTTCTTC
>.|.|TRBV5-1|TRBJ2-6
CASSSQTGANVLTF
TGCGCCAGCAGCTCCCAGACTGGGGCCAACGTCCTGACTTTC
>.|once|TRBV6-1|TRBJ2-3
CASSEVAASTDTQYF
TGTGCCAGCAGTGAAGTGGCGGCGAGCACAGATACGCAGTATTTT
>.|.|TRBV7-2|TRBJ2-1
CASSLDLYNEQFF
TGTGCCAGCAGCTTAGACTTATACAATGAGCAGTTCTTC
>TRBD1|.|TRBV19|TRBJ2-7
CASSRDRYYEQYF
TGTGCCAGTAGCAGGGACAGATACTACGAGCAGTACTTC
>.|few|TRBV4-1|TRBJ1-1
CASSRYRVGNTEAFF
TGCGCCAGCAGCCGGTACAGGGTCGGAAACACTGAAGCTTTCTTT
>TRBD1|.|TRBV5-1|TRBJ2-7
CASSLPEDRGSSYEQYF
TGCGCCAGCAGCTTGCCCGAGGACAGGGGGAGCTCCTACGAGCAGTACTTC
>.|.|TRBV9|TRBJ1-2
CASSPTSDRAYGYTF
TGTGCCAGCAGCCCGACCTCGGACAGAGCTTATGGCTACACCTTC
>TRBD1|.|TRBV28|TRBJ2-1
CASSLQRSGGDEQFF
TGTGCCAGCAGTTTACAGAGGTCAGGGGGCGATGAGCAGTTCTTC
>.|few|TRBV28|TRBJ1-5
CASSSRPGLNQPQHF
TGTGCCAGCAGTTCCCGGCCGGGACTCAATCAGCCCCAGCATTTT
>.|.|TRBV19|TRBJ1-5
CASSPNSNQPQHF
TGTGCCAGTAGCCCAAATAGCAATCAGCCCCAGCATTTT
>.|.|TRBV28|TRBJ1-2
CASRLGRGSNYGYTF
TGTGCCAGCAGGCTGGGGAGGGGCTCCAACTATGGCTACACCTTC
>TRBD2|few|TRBV4-1|TRBJ2-7
CASSQGSGGRVGGYEQYF
TGCGCCAGCAGTCAAGGCTCCGGGGGGAGGGTTGGAGGCTACGAGCAGTACTTC
>.|.|TRBV21-1|TRBJ2-7
CAGRTHSYEQYF
TGTGCCGGTAGGACTCACTCCTACGAGCAGTACTTC
>.|.|TRBV9|TRBJ1-1
CASSVDHSLNTEAFF
TGTGCCAGCAGCGTAGACCACAGCTTGAACACTGAAGCTTTCTTT
>.|.|TRBV5-4|TRBJ2-1
CASSSYRGGSYNEQFF
TGTGCCAGCAGCTCGTACCGAGGCGGGTCCTACAATGAGCAGTTCTTC
>TRBD2|.|TRBV6-5|TRBJ2-5
CASSTGLGSRTQYF
TGTGCCAGCAGTACCGGACTAGGAAGCAGGACCCAGTACTTC
>TRBD1|.|TRBV19|TRBJ1-6
CASSARQGGTPLHF
TGTGCCAGTAGTGCGCGACAGGGAGGAACACCCCTCCACTTT
>TRBD1|few|TRBV7-9|TRBJ1-4
CASTRQGMSEKLFF
TGTGCCAGCACCAGACAGGGGATGAGTGAAAAACTGTTTTTT
>.|once|TRBV5-5|TRBJ2-3
CASSLAHTDTQYF
TGTGCCAGCAGCTTAGCCCACACAGATACGCAGTATTTT
>.|.|TRBV7-9|TRBJ1-3
CASGAGNTIYF
TGTGCCAGCGGGGCCGGAAACACCATATATTTT
>TRBD1|.|TRBV2|TRBJ2-7
CASIRDRGPSSYEQYF
TGTGCCAGCATTCGTGACAGGGGGCCGAGCTCCTACGAGCAGTACTTC
>TRBD1|.|TRBV6-5|TRBJ1-1
CASSTYRGTEAFF
TGTGCCAGCAGTACATACAGGGGCACTGAAGCTTTCTTT
>.|.|TRBV19|TRBJ2-7
CASSIDMGQPTYEQYF
TGTGCCAGTAGTATAGACATGGGGCAGCCGACTTACGAGCAGTACTTC
>TRBD1|.|TRBV5-1|TRBJ1-4
CASTIAGTGHEKLFF
TGCGCCAGCACGATTGCCGGGACAGGGCACGAAAAACTGTTTTTT
>.|.|TRBV15|TRBJ1-1
CATSRDFPVTEAFF
TGTGCCACCAGCAGAGATTTCCCGGTCACTGAAGCTTTCTTT
>.|.|TRBV5-4|TRBJ1-2
CASSSSDSYGYTF
TGTGCCAGCAGCTCGTCGGACAGTTATGGCTACACCTTC
>.|few|TRBV6-5|TRBJ1-1
CASSSPGNTEAFF
TGTGCCAGCAGTTCCCCAGGGAACACTGAAGCTTTCTTT
>.|.|TRBV7-2|TRBJ1-6
CASSLDRGNSPLHF
TGTGCCAGCAGCTTAGACCGGGGTAATTCACCCCTCCACTTT
>.|.|TRBV7-9|TRBJ2-3
CSSSPVTYSTDTQYF
TGTTCCAGCAGCCCTGTTACATATAGCACAGATACGCAGTATTTT
>.|.|TRBV5-6|TRBJ1-1
CASSLNPLNTEAFF
TGTGCCAGCAGCTTAAATCCATTGAACACTGAAGCTTTCTTT
>.|.|TRBV28|TRBJ1-5
CASSFSEYVLYSVGSNQPQHF
TGTGCCAGCAGTTTTTCGGAGTATGTATTGTATAGCGTGGGGAGCAATCAGCCCCAGCATTTT
>.|few|TRBV6-1|TRBJ2-7
CASIRGHEQYF
TGTGCCAGTATCAGGGGTCACGAGCAGTACTTC
>.|.|TRBV2|TRBJ2-7
CASRVLRTYEQYF
TGTGCCAGCAGGGTACTGCGGACCTACGAGCAGTACTTC
>.|.|TRBV9|TRBJ2-2
CASSVAGSPFTGELFF
TGTGCCAGCAGCGTAGCCGGGTCCCCCTTTACCGGGGAGCTGTTTTTT
>TRBD2|once|TRBV7-9|TRBJ2-1
CASSTSGTTYNEQFF
TGTGCCAGCAGCACCTCCGGGACTACTTACAATGAGCAGTTCTTC
>TRBD2|.|TRBV5-4|TRBJ2-5
CASSLDGGARQETQYF
TGTGCCAGCAGCTTGGACGGGGGGGCCAGGCAAGAGACCCAGTACTTC
>.|.|TRBV4-1|TRBJ1-2
CASSQDWPNYGYTF
TGCGCCAGCAGCCAAGATTGGCCTAACTATGGCTACACCTTC
>TRBD1|few|TRBV19|TRBJ2-7
CASSIAGQGAGYEQYF
TGTGCCAGTAGTATAGCGGGACAGGGGGCTGGCTACGAGCAGTACTTC
>.|.|TRBV5-1|TRBJ2-1
CASSLPRAFYNEQFF
TGCGCCAGCAGCCTTCCCCGAGCCTTCTACAATGAGCAGTTCTTC
>.|few|TRBV19|TRBJ2-2
CASRAPGTGELFF
TGTGCCAGTAGGGCCCCGGGGACCGGGGAGCTGTTTTTT
>TRBD1|.|TRBV27|TRBJ1-2
CASRTGGYGYTF
TGTGCCAGCAGGACAGGGGGCTATGGCTACACCTTC
>.|.|TRBV7-6|TRBJ1-2
CASSLDSGAYGYTF
TGTGCCAGCAGCTTAGACAGCGGGGCCTATGGCTACACCTTC
>.|.|TRBV7-9|TRBJ1-2
CASSLAGGRYGYTF
TGTGCCAGCAGCTTAGCGGGGGGACGCTATGGCTACACCTTC
>.|.|TRBV7-9|TRBJ1-3
CSSSYSWSSGNTIYF
TGTTCCAGCAGTTACTCCTGGAGCTCTGGAAACACCATATATTTT
>.|.|TRBV6-5|TRBJ2-2
CASSYQAANTGELFF
TGTGCCAGCAGTTACCAGGCCGCGAACACCGGGGAGCTGTTTTTT
>.|.|TRBV25-1|TRBJ1-2
CASSDNGYTF
TGTGCCAGCAGTGATAATGGCTACACCTTC